This note documents a single TCR beta chain sequence. Germline assignment: CDR1 ENHRY and CDR2 SYGVKD. Trimming took off 7 bases at V and 6 bases at J, with 18 bases between the two ends. The CDR3 covers 14 residues. This record comes from a study of blood T cell repertoires in COVID-19. Study summary: Material from acute and convalescent COVID-19 was sourced from the United States, Italy and Spain. The analysed material was cDNA or gDNA that came from T cells, B-cell-depleted T cells, or PBMCs.

In the original workflow: Amplification from reference gene primers served as the basis for estimated nucleated cell counts. Data came from immunoSEQ multiplex PCR; TCRdb stores just in-frame clones and leaves some out. The D gene and trimming were derived from the DNA, and the V and J assignments and clone size from that table. The sample shows around 72,000 clones, 88% of them seen only once. The origin of this receptor is a man in his forties or fifties with acute or convalescent COVID-19. The chain joins TRBV10-3 to TRBJ1-1, with D maybe TRBD1 (5 bases). Sample: peripheral blood. CDR3 bases: TGTGCCATCAAGGACGGGGAGGGGCTCGCTGAAGCTTTCTTT. Residues: CAIKDGEGLAEAFF.